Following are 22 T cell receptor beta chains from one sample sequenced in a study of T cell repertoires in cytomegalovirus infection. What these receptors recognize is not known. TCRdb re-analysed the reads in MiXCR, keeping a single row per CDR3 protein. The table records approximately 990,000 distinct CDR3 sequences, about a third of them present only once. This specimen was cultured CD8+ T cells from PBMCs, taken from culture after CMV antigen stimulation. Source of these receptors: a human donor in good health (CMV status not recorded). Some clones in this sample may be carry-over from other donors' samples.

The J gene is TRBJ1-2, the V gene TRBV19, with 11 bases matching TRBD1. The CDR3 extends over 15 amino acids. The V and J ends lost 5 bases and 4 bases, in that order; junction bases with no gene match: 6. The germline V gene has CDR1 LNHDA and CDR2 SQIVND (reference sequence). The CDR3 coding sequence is TGTGCCAGTAGTGGATGGACAGGGGGCGCCTATGGCTACACCTTC. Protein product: CASSGWTGGAYGYTF.

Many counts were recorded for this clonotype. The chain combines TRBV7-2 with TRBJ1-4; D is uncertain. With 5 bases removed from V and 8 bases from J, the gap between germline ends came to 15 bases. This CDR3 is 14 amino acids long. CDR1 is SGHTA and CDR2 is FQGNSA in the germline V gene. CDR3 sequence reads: CASSAGILGEKLFF. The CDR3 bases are TGTGCCAGCAGCGCCGGGATTCTGGGGGAAAAACTGTTTTTT.

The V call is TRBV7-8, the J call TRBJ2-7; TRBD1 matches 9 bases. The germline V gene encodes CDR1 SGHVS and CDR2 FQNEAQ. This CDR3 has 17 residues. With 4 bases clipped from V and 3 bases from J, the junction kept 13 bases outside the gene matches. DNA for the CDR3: TGTGCCAGCAGCTCGGTTCACAGGGGGCAATTTAACTACGAGCAGTACGTC. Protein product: CASSSVHRGQFNYEQYV.

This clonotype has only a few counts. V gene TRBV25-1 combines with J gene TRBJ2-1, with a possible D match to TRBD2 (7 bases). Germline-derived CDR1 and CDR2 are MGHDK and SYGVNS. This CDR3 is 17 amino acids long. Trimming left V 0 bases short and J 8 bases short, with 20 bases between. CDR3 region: CASSEYLRGGERDEQFF. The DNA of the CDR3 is TGTGCCAGCAGTGAATATCTAAGGGGGGGGGAGCGGGATGAGCAGTTCTTC.

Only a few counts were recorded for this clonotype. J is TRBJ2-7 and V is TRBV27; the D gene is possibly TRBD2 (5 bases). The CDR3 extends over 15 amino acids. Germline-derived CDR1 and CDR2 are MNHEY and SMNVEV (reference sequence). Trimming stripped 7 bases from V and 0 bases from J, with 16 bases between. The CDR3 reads CASTPLAWSSYEQYF. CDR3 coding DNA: TGTGCCAGCACTCCCTTAGCGTGGAGCTCCTACGAGCAGTACTTC.

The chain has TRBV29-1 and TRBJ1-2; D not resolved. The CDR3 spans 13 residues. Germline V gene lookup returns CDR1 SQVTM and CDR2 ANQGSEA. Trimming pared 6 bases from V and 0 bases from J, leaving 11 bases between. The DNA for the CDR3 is TGCAGCGTCCGACTGAGTACTAACTATGGCTACACCTTC. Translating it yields CSVRLSTNYGYTF.

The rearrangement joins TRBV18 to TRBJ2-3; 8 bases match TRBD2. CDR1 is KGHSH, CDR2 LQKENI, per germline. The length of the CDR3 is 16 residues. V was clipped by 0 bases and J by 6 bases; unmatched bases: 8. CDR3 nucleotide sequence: TGTGCCAGCTCACCACCGAGAGCGGGGGTAGACGATACGCAGTATTTT. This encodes CASSPPRAGVDDTQYF.

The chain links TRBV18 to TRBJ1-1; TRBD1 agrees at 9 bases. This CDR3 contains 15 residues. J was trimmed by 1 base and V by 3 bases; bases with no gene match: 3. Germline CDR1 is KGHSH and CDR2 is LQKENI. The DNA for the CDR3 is TGTGCCAGCTCACCTCAGGACAGGGGGAACACTGAAGCTTTCTTT. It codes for CASSPQDRGNTEAFF.

The CDR3 sequence: CASSQVGGVNTEAFF. CDR3 coding DNA: TGCGCCAGCAGCCAAGTCGGCGGTGTGAACACTGAAGCTTTCTTT. This chain uses TRBV4-1 with TRBJ1-1, with no clear D. Germline values: CDR1 MGHRA, CDR2 YSYEKL. This CDR3 is 15 amino acids long. Trimming shortened V by 1 base and J by 0 bases, and 9 bases separated the two germline ends.

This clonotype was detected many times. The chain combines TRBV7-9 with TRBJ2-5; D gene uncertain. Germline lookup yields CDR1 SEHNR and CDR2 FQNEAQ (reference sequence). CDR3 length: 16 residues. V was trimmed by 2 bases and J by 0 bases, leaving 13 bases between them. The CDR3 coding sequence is TGTGCCAGCAGCTTAAGGATAGCCGAGTACCAAGAGACCCAGTACTTC. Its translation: CASSLRIAEYQETQYF.

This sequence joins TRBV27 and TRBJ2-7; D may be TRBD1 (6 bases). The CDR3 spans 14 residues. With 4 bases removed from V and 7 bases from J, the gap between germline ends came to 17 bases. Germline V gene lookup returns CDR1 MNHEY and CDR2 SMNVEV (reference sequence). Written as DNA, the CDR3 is TGTGCCAGCAGTTCTCGGGCTTGGGGGCTTGAGCAGTACTTC. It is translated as CASSSRAWGLEQYF.

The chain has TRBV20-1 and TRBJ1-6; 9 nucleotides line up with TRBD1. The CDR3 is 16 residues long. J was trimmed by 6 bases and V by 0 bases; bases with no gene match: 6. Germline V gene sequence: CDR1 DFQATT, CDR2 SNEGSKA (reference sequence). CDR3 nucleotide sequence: TGCAGTGCTAGAGAAGGGGACAGGGCCCTTAATTCACCCCTCCACTTT. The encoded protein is CSAREGDRALNSPLHF.

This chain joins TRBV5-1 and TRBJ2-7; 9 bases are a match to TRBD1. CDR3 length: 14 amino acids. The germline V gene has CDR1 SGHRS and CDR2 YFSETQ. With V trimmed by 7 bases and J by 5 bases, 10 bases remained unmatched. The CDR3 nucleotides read TGCGCCAGCGGTGAACGGACAGGGGAGGACGAGCAGTACTTC. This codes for CASGERTGEDEQYF.

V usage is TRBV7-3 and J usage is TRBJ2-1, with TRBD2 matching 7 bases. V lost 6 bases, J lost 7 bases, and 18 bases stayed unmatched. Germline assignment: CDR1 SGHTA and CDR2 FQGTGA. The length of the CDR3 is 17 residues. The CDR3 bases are TGTGCCAGCAGGCCGAAGGGAAGCGGGGCGTTTGAGAATGAGCAGTTCTTC. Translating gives CASRPKGSGAFENEQFF.

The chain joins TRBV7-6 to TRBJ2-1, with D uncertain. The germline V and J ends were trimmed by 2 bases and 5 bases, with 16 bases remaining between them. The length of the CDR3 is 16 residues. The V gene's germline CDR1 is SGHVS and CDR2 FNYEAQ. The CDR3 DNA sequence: TGTGCCAGCAGCTTAAGGGCAGCAGTTGCGAACAATGAGCAGTTCTTC. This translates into CASSLRAAVANNEQFF.

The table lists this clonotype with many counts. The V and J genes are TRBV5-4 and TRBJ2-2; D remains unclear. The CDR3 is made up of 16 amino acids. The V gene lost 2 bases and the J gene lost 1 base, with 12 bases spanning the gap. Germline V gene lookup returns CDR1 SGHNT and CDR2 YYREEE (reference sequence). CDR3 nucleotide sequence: TGTGCCAGCAGCTTCACTGTGGGGAAGAACACCGGGGAGCTGTTTTTT. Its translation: CASSFTVGKNTGELFF. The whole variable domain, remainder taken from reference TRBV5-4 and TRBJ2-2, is ETGVTQSPTHLIKTRGQQVTLRCSSQSGHNTVSWYQQALGQGPQFIFQYYREEENGRGNFPPRFSGLQFPNYSSELNVNALELDDSALYLCASSFTVGKNTGELFFGEGSRLTVL.

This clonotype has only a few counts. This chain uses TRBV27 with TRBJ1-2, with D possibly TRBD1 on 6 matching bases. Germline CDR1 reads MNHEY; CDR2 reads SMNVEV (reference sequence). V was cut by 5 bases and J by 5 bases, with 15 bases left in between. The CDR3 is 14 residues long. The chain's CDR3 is CASSPGQSGYGYTF. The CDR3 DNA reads TGTGCCAGCAGTCCCGGACAGAGCGGATATGGCTACACCTTC.

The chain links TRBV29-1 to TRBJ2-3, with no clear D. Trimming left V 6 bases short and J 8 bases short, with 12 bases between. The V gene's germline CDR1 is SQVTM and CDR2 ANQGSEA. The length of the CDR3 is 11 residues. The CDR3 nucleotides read TGCAGCGTCGACCCCACGGGTACGCAGTATTTT. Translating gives CSVDPTGTQYF.

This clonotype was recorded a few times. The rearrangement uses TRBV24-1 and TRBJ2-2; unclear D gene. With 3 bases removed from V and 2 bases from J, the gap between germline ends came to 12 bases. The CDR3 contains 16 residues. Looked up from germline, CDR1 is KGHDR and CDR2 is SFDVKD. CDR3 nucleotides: TGTGCCACCAGTGATCTTGACACAATTAACACCGGGGAGCTGTTTTTT. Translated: CATSDLDTINTGELFF.

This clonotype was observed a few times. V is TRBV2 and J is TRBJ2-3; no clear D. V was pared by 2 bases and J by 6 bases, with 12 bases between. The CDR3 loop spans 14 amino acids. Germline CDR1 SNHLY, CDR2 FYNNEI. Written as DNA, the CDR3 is TGTGCCAGCAGTGAAAGGGCTGGGTGGGATACGCAGTATTTT. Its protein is CASSERAGWDTQYF.

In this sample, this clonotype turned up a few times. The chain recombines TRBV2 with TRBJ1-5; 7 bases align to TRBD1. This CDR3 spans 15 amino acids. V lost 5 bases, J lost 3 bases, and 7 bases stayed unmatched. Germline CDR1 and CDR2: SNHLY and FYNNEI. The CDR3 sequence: CASSHPEGANQPQHF. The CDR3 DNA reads TGTGCCAGCAGTCACCCCGAGGGGGCCAATCAGCCCCAGCATTTT.

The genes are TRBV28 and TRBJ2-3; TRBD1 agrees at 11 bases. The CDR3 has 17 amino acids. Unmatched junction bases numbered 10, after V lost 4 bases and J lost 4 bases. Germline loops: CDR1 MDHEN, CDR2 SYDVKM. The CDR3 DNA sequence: TGTGCCAGCAGTTCGCATCCGGGACAGGGGGTTTCAGATACGCAGTATTTT. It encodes CASSSHPGQGVSDTQYF.